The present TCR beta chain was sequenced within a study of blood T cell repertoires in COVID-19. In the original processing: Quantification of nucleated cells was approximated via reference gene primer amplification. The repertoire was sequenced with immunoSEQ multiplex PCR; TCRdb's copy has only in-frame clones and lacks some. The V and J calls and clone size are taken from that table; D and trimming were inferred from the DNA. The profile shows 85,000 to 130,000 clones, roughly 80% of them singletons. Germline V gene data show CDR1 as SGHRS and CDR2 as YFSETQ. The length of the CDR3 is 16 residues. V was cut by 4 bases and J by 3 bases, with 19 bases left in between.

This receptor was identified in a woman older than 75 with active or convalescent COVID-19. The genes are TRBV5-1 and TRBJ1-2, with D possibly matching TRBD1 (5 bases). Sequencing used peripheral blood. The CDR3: CASSRLGSGDDYGYTF. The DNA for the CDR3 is TGCGCCAGCAGCCGGTTAGGCTCGGGGGACGACTATGGCTACACCTTC.